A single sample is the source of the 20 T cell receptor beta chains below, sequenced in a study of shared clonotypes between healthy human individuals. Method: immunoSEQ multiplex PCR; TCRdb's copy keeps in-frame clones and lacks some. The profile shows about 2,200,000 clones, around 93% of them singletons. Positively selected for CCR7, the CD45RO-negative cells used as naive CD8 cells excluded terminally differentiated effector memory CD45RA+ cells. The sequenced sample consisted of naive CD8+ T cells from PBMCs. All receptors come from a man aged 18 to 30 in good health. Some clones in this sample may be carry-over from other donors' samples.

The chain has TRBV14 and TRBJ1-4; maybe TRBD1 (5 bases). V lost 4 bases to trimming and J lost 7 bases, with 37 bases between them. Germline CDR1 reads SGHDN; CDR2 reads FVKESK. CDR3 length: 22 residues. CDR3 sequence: CASSRLDYFGRRDGGLSEKLFF. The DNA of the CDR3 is TGTGCCAGCAGCCGACTCGACTACTTCGGACGTAGGGATGGGGGGTTGAGTGAAAAACTGTTTTTT.

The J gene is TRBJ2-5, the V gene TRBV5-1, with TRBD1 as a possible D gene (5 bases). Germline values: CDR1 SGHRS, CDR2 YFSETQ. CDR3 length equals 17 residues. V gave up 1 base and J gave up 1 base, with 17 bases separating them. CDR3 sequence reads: CASSLLGAGILQETQYF. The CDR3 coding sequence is TGCGCCAGCAGCTTGTTAGGGGCAGGCATTCTCCAAGAGACCCAGTACTTC.

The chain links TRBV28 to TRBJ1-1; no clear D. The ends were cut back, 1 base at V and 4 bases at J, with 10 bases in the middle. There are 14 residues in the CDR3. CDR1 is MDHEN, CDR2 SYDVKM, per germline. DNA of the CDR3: TGTGCCAGCAGTTTATTGAAGGGCGGCACTGAAGCTTTCTTT. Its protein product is CASSLLKGGTEAFF.

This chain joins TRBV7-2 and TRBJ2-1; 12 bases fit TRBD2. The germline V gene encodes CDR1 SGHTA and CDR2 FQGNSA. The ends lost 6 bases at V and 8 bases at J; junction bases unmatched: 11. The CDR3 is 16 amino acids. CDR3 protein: CASRHPATSGSDEQFF. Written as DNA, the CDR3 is TGTGCCAGCAGGCATCCTGCGACTAGCGGGAGTGATGAGCAGTTCTTC.

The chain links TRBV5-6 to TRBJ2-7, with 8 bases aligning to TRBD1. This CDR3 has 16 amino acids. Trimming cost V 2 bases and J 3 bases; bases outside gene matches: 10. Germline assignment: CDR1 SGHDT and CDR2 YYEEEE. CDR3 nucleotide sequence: TGTGCCAGCAGCTTTTGGGAGGACAGGGTTGACTACGAGCAGTACTTC. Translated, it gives CASSFWEDRVDYEQYF.

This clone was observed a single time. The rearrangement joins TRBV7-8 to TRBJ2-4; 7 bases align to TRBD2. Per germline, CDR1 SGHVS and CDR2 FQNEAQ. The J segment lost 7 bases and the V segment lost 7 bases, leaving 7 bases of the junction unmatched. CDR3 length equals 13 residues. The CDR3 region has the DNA TGTGCCAGCACCTCGGGGGGAGGGAACATTCAGTACTTC. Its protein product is CASTSGGGNIQYF.

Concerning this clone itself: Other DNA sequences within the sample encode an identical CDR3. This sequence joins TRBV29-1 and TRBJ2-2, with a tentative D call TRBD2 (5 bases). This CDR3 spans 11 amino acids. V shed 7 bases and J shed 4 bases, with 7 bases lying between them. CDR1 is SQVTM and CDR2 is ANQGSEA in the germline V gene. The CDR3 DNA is TGCAGCGCGAGGGCCACCGGGGAGCTGTTTTTT. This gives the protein CSARATGELFF.

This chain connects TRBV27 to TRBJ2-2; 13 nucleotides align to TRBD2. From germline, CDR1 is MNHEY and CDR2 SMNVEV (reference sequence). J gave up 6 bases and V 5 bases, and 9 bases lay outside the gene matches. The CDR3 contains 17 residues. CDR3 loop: CASSGFKGTSGAGELFF. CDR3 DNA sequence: TGTGCCAGCAGTGGTTTTAAAGGGACTAGCGGGGCCGGGGAGCTGTTTTTT.

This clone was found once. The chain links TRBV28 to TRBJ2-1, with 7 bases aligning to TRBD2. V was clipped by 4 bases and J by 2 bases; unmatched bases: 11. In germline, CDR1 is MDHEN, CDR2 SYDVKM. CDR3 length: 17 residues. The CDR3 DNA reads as TGTGCCAGCAGTTCCGACCGTGGGAGGGCACCCTACAATGAGCAGTTCTTC. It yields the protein CASSSDRGRAPYNEQFF. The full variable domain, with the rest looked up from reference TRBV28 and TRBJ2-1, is DVKVTQSSRYLVKRTGEKVFLECVQDMDHENMFWYRQDPGLGLRLIYFSYDVKMKEKGDIPEGYSVSREKKERFSLILESASTNQTSMYLCASSSDRGRAPYNEQFFGPGTRLTVL.

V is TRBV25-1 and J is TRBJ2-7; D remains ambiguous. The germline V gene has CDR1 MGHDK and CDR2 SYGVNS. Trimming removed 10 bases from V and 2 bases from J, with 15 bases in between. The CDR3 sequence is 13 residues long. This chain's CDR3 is CATQSPYTYEQYF. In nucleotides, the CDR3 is TGTGCCACCCAAAGTCCCTATACCTACGAGCAGTACTTC.

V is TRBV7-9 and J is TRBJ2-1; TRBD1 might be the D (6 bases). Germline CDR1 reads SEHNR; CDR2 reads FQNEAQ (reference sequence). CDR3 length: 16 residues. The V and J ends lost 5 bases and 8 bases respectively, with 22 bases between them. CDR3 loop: CASSAGVGSQDDEQFF. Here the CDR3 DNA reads TGTGCCAGCAGCGCAGGGGTGGGGAGTCAGGACGATGAGCAGTTCTTC. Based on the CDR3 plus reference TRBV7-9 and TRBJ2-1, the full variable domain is DTGVSQNPRHKITKRGQNVTFRCDPISEHNRLYWYRQTLGQGPEFLTYFQNEAQLEKSRLLSDRFSAERPKGSFSTLEIQRTEQGDSAMYLCASSAGVGSQDDEQFFGPGTRLTVL.

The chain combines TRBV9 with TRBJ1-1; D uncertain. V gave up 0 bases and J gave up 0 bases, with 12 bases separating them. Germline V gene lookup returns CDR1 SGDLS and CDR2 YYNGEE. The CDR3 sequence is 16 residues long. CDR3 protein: CASSVGQITMNTEAFF. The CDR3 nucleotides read TGTGCCAGCAGCGTAGGACAAATTACTATGAACACTGAAGCTTTCTTT.

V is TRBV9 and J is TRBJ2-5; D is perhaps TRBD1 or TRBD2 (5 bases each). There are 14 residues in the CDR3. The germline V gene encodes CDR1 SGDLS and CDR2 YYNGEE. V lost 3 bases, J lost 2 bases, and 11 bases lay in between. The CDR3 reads CASSAGDGQETQYF. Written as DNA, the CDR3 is TGTGCCAGCAGCGCCGGGGACGGACAAGAGACCCAGTACTTC.

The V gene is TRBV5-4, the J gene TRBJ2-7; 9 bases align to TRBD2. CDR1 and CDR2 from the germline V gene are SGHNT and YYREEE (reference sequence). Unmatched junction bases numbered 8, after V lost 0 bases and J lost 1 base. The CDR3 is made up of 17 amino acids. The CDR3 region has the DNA TGTGCCAGCAGCTTGGCGTCCTTAGCGGGAGTATCCTACGAGCAGTACTTC. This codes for CASSLASLAGVSYEQYF.

In nucleotides, the CDR3 is TGTGCCATCAGTGACCTAAGACTAGCGAGCTCCTACAATGAGCAGTTCTTC. It is translated as CAISDLRLASSYNEQFF. This rearrangement joins TRBV10-3 to TRBJ2-1, with TRBD2 matching 8 bases. Germline CDR1 ENHRY, CDR2 SYGVKD. J gave up 0 bases and V 3 bases, and 7 bases lay outside the gene matches. This CDR3 region has 17 residues.

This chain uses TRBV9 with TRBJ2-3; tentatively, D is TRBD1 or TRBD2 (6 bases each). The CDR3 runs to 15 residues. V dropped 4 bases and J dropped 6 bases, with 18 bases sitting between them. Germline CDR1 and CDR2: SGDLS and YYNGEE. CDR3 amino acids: CASSLPGGPLDTQYF. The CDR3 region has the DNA TGTGCCAGCAGCCTTCCTGGGGGGCCTTTGGATACGCAGTATTTT.

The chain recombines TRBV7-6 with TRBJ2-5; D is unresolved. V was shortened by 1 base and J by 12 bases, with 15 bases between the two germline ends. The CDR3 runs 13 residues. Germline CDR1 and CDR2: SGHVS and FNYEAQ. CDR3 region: CASSLERSRFKYF. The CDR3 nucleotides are TGTGCCAGCAGCTTAGAAAGATCTAGATTTAAGTACTTC.

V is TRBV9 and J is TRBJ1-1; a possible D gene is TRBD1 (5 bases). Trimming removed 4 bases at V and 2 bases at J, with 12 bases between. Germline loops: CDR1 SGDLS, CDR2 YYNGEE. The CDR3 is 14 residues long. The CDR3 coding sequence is TGTGCCAGCAGCCCACGACAGATCAACACTGAAGCTTTCTTT. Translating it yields CASSPRQINTEAFF.

This CDR3 is CASSSAGGHEQYF. The CDR3 nucleotides read TGTGCCAGCAGCTCAGCCGGGGGCCACGAGCAGTACTTC. The chain carries TRBV7-3 and TRBJ2-7, with D perhaps assigned TRBD1 or TRBD2 (6 bases each). The V gene lost 4 bases and the J gene lost 5 bases, with 12 bases spanning the gap. Germline V lookup: CDR1 SGHTA, CDR2 FQGTGA. CDR3 length: 13 amino acids.

Here the CDR3 reads CASSSNRDSQRSGANVLTF. DNA for the CDR3: TGCGCCAGCAGCTCCAACCGGGACAGCCAACGCTCTGGGGCCAACGTCCTGACTTTC. The chain employs TRBV5-1 and TRBJ2-6; 7 bases are shared with TRBD1. Unmatched junction bases numbered 12, after V lost 3 bases and J lost 0 bases. The CDR3 is made up of 19 amino acids. Germline values: CDR1 SGHRS, CDR2 YFSETQ.